This T cell receptor (beta chain) comes out of a study of human T cells and chemical hapten exposure. Study-level results: Significantly more large CDR3 similarity clusters arose among expanded TCRs than among controls.

This CDR3 has 16 amino acids. From germline, CDR1 is SGHRS and CDR2 YFSETQ. J gave up 7 bases and V 0 bases, and 8 bases lay outside the gene matches. Unique molecular identifiers were affixed to discrete cDNA molecules within the library. Per the original data handling: A typical sample had around 96,000 TCRs, with about 20,000 to 690,600 overall. TCRdb reprocessed the RACE reads with MiXCR, giving one entry per CDR3 protein. TCRdb, rather than the study authors, made the V and J calls. The table lists some 49,000 distinct CDR3 sequences, around 9% of them singletons. Sample time point: patch test 1, 2 weeks after DPC sensitization. Sample treatment: therapeutic diphenylcyclopropenone sensitization with weekly scalp DPC. This clonotype was detected only a few times. Antigen: not known.

The TCR sequence derives from a woman in her fifties or sixties with alopecia areata. Some clones in this sample may be carry-over from other donors' samples. The chain links TRBV5-1 to TRBJ2-1; 9 positions match TRBD2. The sequencing here drew on whole blood, taken in connection with sensitization to the hapten diphenylcyclopropenone (DPC). CDR3 DNA: TGCGCCAGCAGCTTGGGCAAGCGGGAGGTAGGGAATGAGCAGTTCTTC. It specifies CASSLGKREVGNEQFF.